These 30 T cell receptor beta chains were all obtained from the same sample, sequenced in a study of spatial heterogeneity in lung cancer. TCRdb passed the 5' RACE reads through MiXCR, listing each CDR3 protein once. The sample shows about 50,000 distinct CDR3 sequences, roughly 7% of them seen only once. The time point: blood at routine non-recurrence follow-up after resection. TCRs were sequenced from unsorted whole RNA of tumor, nontumor lung or PBMC. The material was PBMCs, obtained at follow-up. The source is a female donor with early-stage non-small cell lung cancer.

The table lists this clonotype with many counts. The chain has TRBV12-3 or TRBV12-4 and TRBJ2-7; TRBD2 matches 12 bases. V shed 5 bases, J shed 3 bases, and the junction held 2 bases outside the gene matches. The CDR3 contains 14 residues. The CDR3 nucleotides read TGTGCCAGCAGTACTAGCGGGGGGCGCTACGAGCAGTACTTC. It codes for CASSTSGGRYEQYF.

This clonotype has a count of ten or more. This sequence joins TRBV18 and TRBJ1-5; the match to TRBD1 covers 7 bases. CDR3 length: 16 residues. The V segment lost 0 bases and the J segment 2 bases; nucleotides outside the gene matches: 4. CDR1 and CDR2 (germline): KGHSH, LQKENI. CDR3 DNA: TGTGCCAGCTCACCACCCCGGGACAGAGGCAATCAGCCCCAGCATTTT. This gives the protein CASSPPRDRGNQPQHF.

This clonotype was observed at least ten times. The chain is built from TRBV20-1 and TRBJ1-5; TRBD1 is a possible D gene (5 bases). The V and J ends lost 6 bases and 4 bases respectively, with 16 bases between them. Per germline, CDR1 DFQATT and CDR2 SNEGSKA (reference sequence). The CDR3 loop spans 14 amino acids. The CDR3 DNA reads as TGCAGTGCGCGGCTAGGGGTCTCAAATCAGCCCCAGCATTTT. Residues: CSARLGVSNQPQHF.

The J gene is TRBJ2-1, the V gene TRBV9, with 9 positions matching TRBD1. Germline-derived CDR1 and CDR2 are SGDLS and YYNGEE. With 4 bases clipped from V and 3 bases from J, the junction kept 5 bases outside the gene matches. This CDR3 has 15 amino acids. In nucleotides, the CDR3 is TGTGCCAGCAGCATCCGGGACAGGGACTACAATGAGCAGTTCTTC. This sequence encodes CASSIRDRDYNEQFF. Full variable domain (missing parts from reference TRBV9 and TRBJ2-1): DSGVTQTPKHLITATGQRVTLRCSPRSGDLSVYWYQQSLDQGLQFLIQYYNGEERAKGNILERFSAQQFPDLHSELNLSSLELGDSALYFCASSIRDRDYNEQFFGPGTRLTVL.

This clonotype showed up many times. V is TRBV5-1 and J is TRBJ1-6; perhaps TRBD1 as D (5 bases). Looked up from germline, CDR1 is SGHRS and CDR2 is YFSETQ. Trimming pared 3 bases from V and 0 bases from J, leaving 10 bases between. The CDR3 totals 16 residues. In nucleotides, the CDR3 is TGCGCCAGCAGCTCCCGACAGAGCTCCTATAATTCACCCCTCCACTTT. It codes for CASSSRQSSYNSPLHF.

This clonotype was recorded many times. The chain recombines TRBV11-1 with TRBJ2-1; D is ambiguous. The CDR3 has 15 residues. V was shortened by 3 bases and J by 0 bases, with 9 bases between the two germline ends. Per the germline V gene, CDR1 is SGHAT and CDR2 is FQDESV (reference sequence). In DNA form, the CDR3 reads TGTGCCAGCAGCTTCCGGCAAAGCTCCTACAATGAGCAGTTCTTC. It yields the protein CASSFRQSSYNEQFF.

At least ten counts were recorded for this clonotype. J is TRBJ2-1 and V is TRBV10-3, with 9 bases identical to TRBD2. V lost 0 bases, J lost 4 bases, and 13 bases stayed unmatched. This CDR3 is built from 19 residues. Per the germline V gene, CDR1 is ENHRY and CDR2 is SYGVKD. The CDR3 bases are TGTGCCATCAGTGAGTCTTACGGAGCGGCGGGGGGGCGGTACAATGAGCAGTTCTTC. Translating it yields CAISESYGAAGGRYNEQFF.

The V call is TRBV28, the J call TRBJ1-1, with TRBD1 as a possible D gene (5 bases). The CDR3 covers 13 residues. Between the trimmed V and J ends, which lost 6 bases and 6 bases, there was a span of 14 bases. Germline CDR1 and CDR2: MDHEN and SYDVKM. The CDR3 DNA reads as TGTGCCAGCAGGTCCGGGGGTGCGGCTGAAGCTTTCTTT. Amino acids: CASRSGGAAEAFF.

The table lists this clonotype with a few counts. The chain couples TRBV28 to TRBJ1-2; D is ambiguous. V was cut by 7 bases and J by 2 bases, with 5 bases left in between. CDR3 size: 11 residues. In germline, CDR1 is MDHEN, CDR2 SYDVKM. CDR3 residues: CASNGNYGYTF. The CDR3, as DNA: TGTGCCAGCAACGGGAACTATGGCTACACCTTC.

This clonotype was counted only a few times. This chain links TRBV5-1 with TRBJ2-1; possible D gene TRBD1, 6 bases. V lost 0 bases and J 4 bases, leaving 11 bases between the germline ends. Germline CDR1 reads SGHRS; CDR2 reads YFSETQ. The CDR3 consists of 15 residues. CDR3 region: CASSLEGQKYNEQFF. CDR3 nucleotides: TGCGCCAGCAGCTTGGAGGGACAAAAGTACAATGAGCAGTTCTTC.

This clonotype was observed a few times. The chain is built from TRBV5-1 and TRBJ2-2, with D possibly TRBD2 on 6 matching bases. Trimming stripped 0 bases from V and 5 bases from J, with 8 bases between. Germline CDR1 is SGHRS and CDR2 is YFSETQ. The CDR3 runs to 14 residues. In nucleotides, the CDR3 is TGCGCCAGCAGCTTGGAACGGGGGACCGGGGAGCTGTTTTTT. It is translated as CASSLERGTGELFF.

This clonotype has only a few counts. V usage is TRBV28 and J usage is TRBJ2-7; TRBD1 matches 9 bases. Germline V gives CDR1 MDHEN, CDR2 SYDVKM. This CDR3 has 15 residues. J gave up 1 base and V 6 bases, and 7 bases lay outside the gene matches. CDR3 residues: CASRRQGGGSYEQYF. The CDR3 coding sequence is TGTGCCAGCAGACGACAGGGGGGCGGGTCCTACGAGCAGTACTTC.

This clonotype was seen at least ten times. At one boundary the junction diverges from the germline segment, which might be a read error. V is TRBV7-7 and J is TRBJ2-1; 8 nucleotides align to TRBD2. Germline CDR1 reads SSHAT; CDR2 reads FNYEAQ (reference sequence). The CDR3 extends over 13 amino acids. The CDR3 loop is CASSLSGGAKQFF. In DNA form, the CDR3 reads TGTGCTAGCAGCTTAAGCGGGGGTGCCAAGCAGTTCTTC.

The chain uses TRBV27 and TRBJ2-1; D possibly corresponds to TRBD1 (5 bases). CDR1 and CDR2 (germline): MNHEY, SMNVEV (reference sequence). The ends were cut back, 5 bases at V and 3 bases at J, with 14 bases in the middle. The CDR3 covers 15 residues. CDR3 nucleotides: TGTGCCAGCAGTAAGGGGAAGGGTAACTACAATGAGCAGTTCTTC. Protein: CASSKGKGNYNEQFF.

This clonotype was detected only a few times. The genes are TRBV27 and TRBJ1-4, with D unclear. Trimming left V 5 bases short and J 4 bases short, with 8 bases between. The CDR3 is made up of 13 amino acids. The germline gives CDR1 MNHEY, CDR2 SMNVEV (reference sequence). The CDR3 sequence is CASSRRVNEKLFF. The CDR3 DNA reads TGTGCCAGCAGTCGGCGGGTTAATGAAAAACTGTTTTTT.

The chain is built from TRBV12-3 or TRBV12-4 and TRBJ1-4; 8 nucleotides match TRBD1. The V segment lost 3 bases and the J segment 7 bases; nucleotides outside the gene matches: 4. The CDR3 totals 14 residues. The CDR3 here is CASSLSGGREKLFF. In DNA form, the CDR3 reads TGTGCCAGCAGTTTGTCAGGGGGCCGTGAAAAACTGTTTTTT.

J is TRBJ2-2 and V is TRBV11-2, with D tentatively TRBD2 (5 bases). Looked up from germline, CDR1 is SGHAT and CDR2 is FQNNGV. The V and J ends lost 5 bases and 1 base respectively, with 8 bases between them. This CDR3 spans 14 amino acids. In DNA form, the CDR3 reads TGTGCCAGCAGCGCGGGCCTGAACACCGGGGAGCTGTTTTTT. Residues: CASSAGLNTGELFF.

This clonotype was seen at least ten times. This rearrangement joins TRBV12-3 or TRBV12-4 to TRBJ1-5; tentatively, D is TRBD1 (6 bases). V was pared by 6 bases and J by 6 bases, with 15 bases between. The CDR3 covers 14 residues. This chain's CDR3 is CASSQGGGGQPQHF. CDR3 nucleotide sequence: TGTGCCAGCAGCCAGGGAGGGGGAGGTCAGCCCCAGCATTTT.

This clonotype was observed many times. V gene TRBV2 combines with J gene TRBJ1-2; 7 bases agree with TRBD1. This CDR3 contains 14 residues. Germline trimming cut 7 bases from V and 8 bases from J; bases unmatched to any gene: 13. Looked up from germline, CDR1 is SNHLY and CDR2 is FYNNEI. CDR3 sequence (DNA): TGTGCCAGCACCCTAGGGGGCTGGGGGAACGGCTACACCTTC. Amino acid sequence: CASTLGGWGNGYTF.

This clonotype was found many times. This chain joins TRBV28 and TRBJ1-2; no reliable D call. Trimming shortened V by 8 bases and J by 8 bases, and 21 bases separated the two germline ends. This CDR3 spans 14 amino acids. Germline CDR1 and CDR2: MDHEN and SYDVKM. The CDR3 protein is CASHWSPAYEGYTF. CDR3 in DNA: TGTGCCAGCCACTGGTCCCCTGCCTATGAAGGCTACACCTTC.

This clonotype was counted only a few times. This chain uses TRBV21-1 with TRBJ1-6. TRBV21-1 constitutes a pseudogene. The CDR3 runs to 19 residues. This CDR3 reads CASSNIKNSPGLYNSPLHF. CDR3 DNA: TGTGCCAGCAGCAATATCAAAAATTCTCCGGGTCTTTATAATTCACCCCTCCACTTT.

This clonotype was picked up one time. The chain's CDR3 is CASRDSSGGDTQYF. CDR3 nucleotides: TGTGCCAGCCGTGATAGTAGCGGGGGAGATACGCAGTATTTT. This chain links TRBV7-2 with TRBJ2-3; 9 bases agree with TRBD2. The length of the CDR3 is 14 residues. The ends lost 8 bases at V and 5 bases at J; junction bases unmatched: 8. Germline-derived CDR1 and CDR2 are SGHTA and FQGNSA.

The rearrangement joins TRBV5-1 to TRBJ1-1; no firm D call. The CDR3 length is 15 residues. The V gene's germline CDR1 is SGHRS and CDR2 YFSETQ. V dropped 0 bases and J dropped 1 base, with 10 bases sitting between them. This CDR3 is CASSLDRRENTEAFF. As DNA, the CDR3 is TGCGCCAGCAGCTTGGATCGACGGGAGAACACTGAAGCTTTCTTT.

The sample holds many counts of this clonotype. The rearrangement joins TRBV19 to TRBJ1-2; 7 nucleotides line up with TRBD1. In germline, CDR1 is LNHDA, CDR2 SQIVND (reference sequence). The CDR3 sequence is 13 residues long. Trimming cost V 6 bases and J 3 bases; bases outside gene matches: 4. DNA of the CDR3: TGTGCCAGTAGGTGGACAGGCGACTATGGCTACACCTTC. It translates to CASRWTGDYGYTF.

The CDR3 sequence: CSASSGTGKSPLHF. DNA of the CDR3: TGCAGTGCCAGCTCTGGGACAGGGAAGTCACCCCTCCACTTT. The chain links TRBV20-1 to TRBJ1-6, with 9 bases that match TRBD1. Germline trimming cut 6 bases from V and 10 bases from J; bases unmatched to any gene: 10. CDR1 is DFQATT and CDR2 is SNEGSKA in the germline V gene (reference sequence). This CDR3 comprises 14 residues.

The rearrangement joins TRBV5-1 to TRBJ1-6; D is undetermined. CDR3 size: 15 residues. CDR1 is SGHRS and CDR2 is YFSETQ in the germline V gene. V was clipped by 0 bases and J by 6 bases, with 10 bases between them. CDR3 DNA sequence: TGCGCCAGCAGCTTGGACACCGCCCCTAATTCACCCCTCCACTTT. Its translation is CASSLDTAPNSPLHF.

This clonotype was recorded at least ten times. The J gene is TRBJ1-6, the V gene TRBV20-1, with 10 bases matching TRBD1. CDR1 is DFQATT, CDR2 SNEGSKA, per germline (reference sequence). Losses at the gene ends were 0 bases for V and 5 bases for J; bases not matched to a gene: 10. The CDR3 contains 18 residues. The chain's CDR3 is CSARELGQGDQNNSPLHF. CDR3 DNA: TGCAGTGCTAGAGAGTTAGGACAGGGGGACCAGAATAATTCACCCCTCCACTTT.

This clonotype was seen at least ten times. The V gene is TRBV7-2, the J gene TRBJ2-2; the D is unclear. The CDR3 covers 13 residues. Germline V gives CDR1 SGHTA, CDR2 FQGNSA. V shed 1 base and J shed 3 bases, with 3 bases lying between them. DNA of the CDR3: TGTGCCAGCAGCTTAGTCCACACCGGGGAGCTGTTTTTT. Protein sequence: CASSLVHTGELFF.

At least ten counts were recorded for this clonotype. This chain joins TRBV4-3 and TRBJ2-5; TRBD1 or TRBD2 may be the D gene (6 bases each). Trimming cost V 0 bases and J 6 bases, with 11 bases left between them. The CDR3 is 14 residues long. Per germline, CDR1 LGHNA and CDR2 YSLEER. The chain's CDR3 is CASSQDPGAKTQYF. In DNA form, the CDR3 reads TGCGCCAGCAGCCAAGATCCGGGGGCGAAGACCCAGTACTTC.

The V gene is TRBV12-3 or TRBV12-4, the J gene TRBJ1-1; D call uncertain. Trimming shortened V by 2 bases and J by 3 bases, and 7 bases separated the two germline ends. CDR3 size: 13 residues. CDR3 in amino acids: CASSLNQDTEAFF. As DNA, the CDR3 is TGTGCCAGCAGTTTAAACCAGGACACTGAAGCTTTCTTT.